The rows below give T cell receptor beta chains drawn from one sample of a study of shared clonotypes between healthy human individuals. Produced via immunoSEQ multiplex PCR; TCRdb's table is partial and in-frame only. The sample shows over 2 million clones, 85% to 95% of them seen only once. The sample was naive CD4+ T cells sorted from blood. The origin of the receptors is a man between 18 and 29 years old in good health. CDR3s include the opening cysteine and the closing phenylalanine or tryptophan. The order of the fields is V gene, D gene, clone size, J gene, CDR3 DNA, CDR3 protein. D genes are given only for firm matches. Size tells how often a clone was seen (once, few, many) or the class of an expanded clone, and some rows leave it out.

TRBV21-1	.	.	TRBJ1-2	TGTGCCAGCAGCATACAGAGGAAGAATGGCTACACCTTC	CASSIQRKNGYTF
TRBV7-2	.	.	TRBJ1-3	TGTGCCAGCAGCTTAGAAGGGAGTGGAAACACCATATATTTT	CASSLEGSGNTIYF
TRBV27	TRBD1	once	TRBJ1-1	TGTGCCAGCAGTACCCGACAGGGGGAGAAGAACACTGAAGCTTTCTTT	CASSTRQGEKNTEAFF
TRBV5-4	.	.	TRBJ1-1	TGTGCCAGCAGCTCACAGATAAACACTGAAGCTTTCTTT	CASSSQINTEAFF
TRBV5-4	.	.	TRBJ2-1	TGTGCCAGCAGCTTGCAGGGTGGGTCCTACAATGAGCAGTTCTTC	CASSLQGGSYNEQFF
TRBV9	.	.	TRBJ2-7	TGTGCCAGCAGCGCTACGGGGACGAGCAACGAGCAGTACTTC	CASSATGTSNEQYF
TRBV5-6	.	once	TRBJ1-1	TGTGCCAGCAGCTTGGCGGGGACGGCTTACATGAACACTGAAGCTTTCTTT	CASSLAGTAYMNTEAFF
TRBV11-1	TRBD1	.	TRBJ1-5	TGTGCCAGCGGCCTCCGGGACAGGGCTTGCAATCAGCCCCAGCATTTT	CASGLRDRACNQPQHF
TRBV10-2	TRBD1	few	TRBJ1-5	TGCGCCAGCAGAACGGACAGGGGTCAGCCCCAGCATTTT	CASRTDRGQPQHF
TRBV9	TRBD2	.	TRBJ2-3	TGTGCCAGCAGCGTAGGACGTAGCGGGATCCCAGATACGCAGTATTTT	CASSVGRSGIPDTQYF
TRBV2	TRBD1	.	TRBJ2-2	TGTGCCAGCAGCGACAGGGTCCCCCCCACCGGGGAGCTGTTTTTT	CASSDRVPPTGELFF
TRBV2	.	.	TRBJ1-3	TGTGCCAGCAGTCCCACAGGTTTCTCTGGAAACACCATATATTTT	CASSPTGFSGNTIYF
TRBV5-5	.	.	TRBJ2-7	TGTGCCAGCAGCCCGGAACCGCTGACTACCTACGAGCAGTACTTC	CASSPEPLTTYEQYF
TRBV6-1	.	.	TRBJ2-7	TGTGCCAGCAGTGAACGGTACGGAGACTACGAGCAGTACTTC	CASSERYGDYEQYF
TRBV6-6	.	.	TRBJ2-3	TGTGCCAGCAGTTACTCGAGCGCAGATACGCAGTATTTT	CASSYSSADTQYF
TRBV7-2	.	.	TRBJ2-3	TGTGCCAGCAGCTCGGACGGAGGCACAGATACGCAGTATTTT	CASSSDGGTDTQYF
TRBV30	TRBD1	.	TRBJ2-7	TGTGCCTGGAGGGGACAGGGGTACGAGCAGTACTTC	CAWRGQGYEQYF
TRBV7-9	TRBD1	once	TRBJ1-1	TGTGCCAGCAGCAAGGACAGGTCGAACACTGAAGCTTTCTTT	CASSKDRSNTEAFF
TRBV5-1	TRBD2	.	TRBJ2-3	TGCGCCAGCAGCTTACCTAGCGGGGGGGCCGATACGCAGTATTTT	CASSLPSGGADTQYF
TRBV10-3	.	.	TRBJ1-2	TGTGCCATCAGTGAGTCCAAACAGGCGAACCACTATGGCTACACCTTC	CAISESKQANHYGYTF
TRBV5-6	.	few	TRBJ1-5	TGTGCCAGCAGCTTGGGAGGGGGTAGGGGCAATCAGCCCCAGCATTTT	CASSLGGGRGNQPQHF
TRBV6-1	.	.	TRBJ1-5	TGTGCCAGCAGTGCCAATACAGGGATAATCAATCAGCCCCAGCATTTT	CASSANTGIINQPQHF
TRBV29-1	.	once	TRBJ2-3	TGCAGCGCCCAAAGGGATAACACAGATACGCAGTATTTT	CSAQRDNTDTQYF
TRBV28	TRBD1	.	TRBJ1-5	TGTGCCAGCAGTTCCCCAGGGGGCGCGTTAAGCAATCAGCCCCAGCATTTT	CASSSPGGALSNQPQHF
TRBV5-6	.	.	TRBJ1-1	TGTGCCAGCAGCATTGGACGGAACACTGAAGCTTTCTTT	CASSIGRNTEAFF
TRBV28	TRBD1	.	TRBJ2-5	TGTGCCAGCAGGGGCCGGGACAGGCCAACTGGGACCCAGTACTTC	CASRGRDRPTGTQYF
TRBV7-9	TRBD1	.	TRBJ2-3	TGTGCCAGCAGCTCCCGGGACAGGGGGCCCAGAGTTACGCAGTATTTT	CASSSRDRGPRVTQYF
TRBV30	.	.	TRBJ2-3	TGTGCCTGGAGTGTAATAGGGTATACAGATACGCAGTATTTT	CAWSVIGYTDTQYF
TRBV5-1	TRBD2	.	TRBJ2-5	TGCGCCAGCAGCTTGTACGCGGGAGGCCGGGAGACCCAGTACTTC	CASSLYAGGRETQYF
TRBV6-1	.	.	TRBJ1-1	TGTGCCAGCACCCTACTACAGCCGAACACTGAAGCTTTCTTT	CASTLLQPNTEAFF
TRBV6-1	TRBD2	.	TRBJ2-1	TGTGCCAGCAGTGAGACTAGCGGGGCGTCGCTGGAGCAGTTCTTC	CASSETSGASLEQFF
TRBV6-1	TRBD2	.	TRBJ2-1	TGTGCCAGCATCCAGCGGGGGGAGGTTAACAATGAGCAGTTCTTC	CASIQRGEVNNEQFF
TRBV1	.	once	TRBJ2-1	TGCACCAGCAGCCTCGATAGCGCCTACAATGAGCAGTTCTTC	CTSSLDSAYNEQFF
TRBV28	.	.	TRBJ2-6	TGTGCCAGCTCCAACTCTGGGGCCAACGTCCTGACTTTC	CASSNSGANVLTF
TRBV28	.	.	TRBJ2-7	TGTGCCAGCAGTCTCCAGCTCGCCGAGCAGTACTTC	CASSLQLAEQYF
TRBV21-1	.	.	TRBJ2-7	TGTGCCAGCAGCAAATTCGATCTTAGAAACTACGAGCAGTACTTC	CASSKFDLRNYEQYF
TRBV5-1	.	.	TRBJ2-2	TGCGCCAGCAGAGGGGTACCGGACACCGGGGAGCTGTTTTTT	CASRGVPDTGELFF
TRBV11-2	TRBD2	.	TRBJ2-7	TGTGCCAGCAGCTTAGATACCGGGGGGGCCTACGAGCAGTACTTC	CASSLDTGGAYEQYF
TRBV13	.	.	TRBJ1-4	TGTGCCAGCAGCCTTGGGACATCCTTTTTAAGAACTAATGAAAAACTGTTTTTT	CASSLGTSFLRTNEKLFF
TRBV5-1	.	once	TRBJ1-4	TGCGCCAGCAGCTTGGATTTGGGCCTCCAAGAAAAACTGTTTTTT	CASSLDLGLQEKLFF
TRBV19	.	.	TRBJ1-1	TGTGCCAGTAGTATGACGGGGACTAGGACTGAAGCTTTCTTT	CASSMTGTRTEAFF
TRBV18	TRBD2	.	TRBJ2-2	TGTGCCAGCGATGAAGCGGGAGGGAACACCGGGGAGCTGTTTTTT	CASDEAGGNTGELFF
TRBV6-1	.	.	TRBJ2-7	TGTGCCAGCAGTCCTCAAGTTTCCTACGAGCAGTACTTC	CASSPQVSYEQYF
TRBV5-1	.	.	TRBJ1-1	TGCGCCAGCAGCTCGTTCGGGGACGGGAACACTGAAGCTTTCTTT	CASSSFGDGNTEAFF
TRBV2	TRBD1	.	TRBJ1-6	TGTGCCAGCAGTGGCGGGACAGGGTTAAATTCACCCCTCCACTTT	CASSGGTGLNSPLHF
TRBV7-9	.	.	TRBJ2-7	TGTGCCAGCAGCTCCCGCCGGGGACAAGTGAGGTCCTACGAGCAGTACTTC	CASSSRRGQVRSYEQYF
TRBV4-3	.	.	TRBJ2-1	TGCGCCAGCAGCCTGCTCTTAAGCTCCTACAATGAGCAGTTCTTC	CASSLLLSSYNEQFF
TRBV30	.	.	TRBJ2-5	TGTGCCTGGGGGGGTTGGAGGGAAGAGACCCAGTACTTC	CAWGGWREETQYF
TRBV9	.	few	TRBJ1-5	TGTGCCAGCAGCGTAGGAGGCGGAAATCAGCCCCAGCATTTT	CASSVGGGNQPQHF
TRBV7-2	.	.	TRBJ2-3	TGTGCCAGCAGCTTAGGCGAGAGCGTATTGACCGATACGCAGTATTTT	CASSLGESVLTDTQYF
TRBV5-6	.	.	TRBJ2-1	TGTGCCAGCAGCGGTACTAGCCGCAATGAGCAGTTCTTC	CASSGTSRNEQFF
TRBV2	TRBD2	.	TRBJ2-1	TGTGCCAGCAGTCCGACCCCATTTACTAGCGGGAGACATGAGCAGTTCTTC	CASSPTPFTSGRHEQFF
TRBV29-1	.	.	TRBJ2-5	TGCAGCCTTGTGGGGGGAGAGACCCAGTACTTC	CSLVGGETQYF